This TCR beta chain was captured by sequencing in a study of T cell changes during pregnancy in multiple sclerosis. After removal of 6 bases from V and 4 bases from J, the junction contained 9 bases not matched to a gene. Germline V gene lookup returns CDR1 MDHEN and CDR2 SYDVKM. This CDR3 spans 15 amino acids. The table came from immunoSEQ multiplex PCR; TCRdb's copy has only in-frame clones and leaves some out. Among about 68,000 clones listed, about 91% were seen once. The TCR originated in a female donor in good health, enrolled as a control in a pregnancy study. The gene calls are TRBV28 and TRBJ1-1; 9 nucleotides align to TRBD1. Material: peripheral blood, obtained in the second trimester of pregnancy. The CDR3 loop reads CASRLLQGAGTEAFF. The DNA of the CDR3 is TGTGCCAGCAGACTCCTACAGGGGGCTGGCACTGAAGCTTTCTTT.